This passage covers 13 T cell receptor beta chains from one sample sequenced in a study of long-term antiretroviral therapy in people with HIV. Investigators performed immunoSEQ version v3.0 at survey level. The repertoire was sequenced with immunoSEQ multiplex PCR; TCRdb's copy has only in-frame clones and lacks some. The sample yields 25,000 to 35,000 clones, over 80% seen once. Sequenced material: unsorted PBMCs, taken 3.2 years before starting antiretroviral therapy. These receptors were obtained from a man aged 50 to 59 with HIV.

This rearrangement joins TRBV7-2 to TRBJ2-2; the D call may be TRBD1 or TRBD2 (6 bases each). Per germline, CDR1 SGHTA and CDR2 FQGNSA. V dropped 0 bases and J dropped 1 base, with 12 bases sitting between them. This CDR3 has 17 residues. The CDR3 loop is CASSLAWGAMNTGELFF. The CDR3 nucleotides are TGTGCCAGCAGCTTAGCGTGGGGGGCCATGAACACCGGGGAGCTGTTTTTT.

This clone is medium-sized (0.01 to 0.1%) in the sample. The rearrangement joins TRBV5-1 to TRBJ2-7; tentatively, D is TRBD1 (6 bases). This CDR3 has 15 residues. Germline V lookup: CDR1 SGHRS, CDR2 YFSETQ. V gave up 1 base and J gave up 3 bases, with 14 bases separating them. DNA of the CDR3: TGCGCCAGCAGCTTGAGGACAGAGGGCGGCTACGAGCAGTACTTC. It specifies CASSLRTEGGYEQYF.

This chain links TRBV28 with TRBJ1-2; TRBD1 is a possible D gene (6 bases). The CDR3 spans 12 residues. The V gene's germline CDR1 is MDHEN and CDR2 SYDVKM. V was clipped by 6 bases and J by 8 bases, with 13 bases between them. The CDR3, as DNA: TGTGCCAGCAGGGGACATGGGTTAGGCTACACCTTC. The encoded protein is CASRGHGLGYTF.

The V and J genes are TRBV5-6 and TRBJ2-7; 9 nucleotides align to TRBD2. From germline, CDR1 is SGHDT and CDR2 YYEEEE. V shed 1 base and J 6 bases; nucleotides not matched to a gene: 5. The CDR3 has 14 amino acids. As DNA, the CDR3 is TGTGCCAGCAGCTTGATTAGCGGGGGTGGCGAGCAGTACTTC. It is translated as CASSLISGGGEQYF.

The chain employs TRBV6-6 and TRBJ2-3; 7 bases line up with TRBD2. The CDR3 has 16 residues. Germline-derived CDR1 and CDR2 are MNHNY and SVGAGI (reference sequence). J lost 3 bases, V lost 2 bases, and 8 bases had no gene match. DNA of the CDR3: TGTGCCAGCAGTTACGGGTTGCGGGGGAATACAGATACGCAGTATTTT. This sequence encodes CASSYGLRGNTDTQYF.

V gene TRBV21-1 combines with J gene TRBJ1-4; whether TRBD1, the table's D call, matches the DNA was not checked. TRBV21-1 is designated a pseudogene. This CDR3 is built from 16 residues. The chain's CDR3 is CASSKVNRATNEKLFF. The CDR3 coding sequence is TGTGCCAGCAGCAAAGTAAACAGGGCGACTAATGAAAAACTGTTTTTT.

The V call is TRBV11-2, the J call TRBJ2-7; 11 bases agree with TRBD2. With 6 bases clipped from V and 5 bases from J, the junction kept 9 bases outside the gene matches. This CDR3 has 15 amino acids. Looked up from germline, CDR1 is SGHAT and CDR2 is FQNNGV. The DNA of the CDR3 is TGTGCCAGCAGGCCCCGTAGCGGGGGGGCCGACGAGCAGTACTTC. Protein: CASRPRSGGADEQYF.

The chain recombines TRBV15 with TRBJ1-5; tentative D call: TRBD1 (5 bases). Germline V gene lookup returns CDR1 LNHNV and CDR2 YYDKDF (reference sequence). The CDR3 spans 17 residues. Deletions cut 0 bases from V and 0 bases from J, with 12 bases between. CDR3 amino acids: CATSREGLGISNQPQHF. DNA for the CDR3: TGTGCCACCAGCAGAGAGGGACTAGGAATTAGCAATCAGCCCCAGCATTTT.

This clone was seen a few times. V usage is TRBV25-1 and J usage is TRBJ1-6; tentatively, D is TRBD1 (5 bases). There are 13 residues in the CDR3. The ends were cut back, 5 bases at V and 7 bases at J, with 9 bases in the middle. Germline CDR1 MGHDK, CDR2 SYGVNS. Here the CDR3 DNA reads TGTGCCAGCAGTCACGGACAAAATTCACCCCTCCACTTT. Protein sequence: CASSHGQNSPLHF. The full variable domain, with the rest looked up from reference TRBV25-1 and TRBJ1-6, is EADIYQTPRYLVIGTGKKITLECSQTMGHDKMYWYQQDPGMELHLIHYSYGVNSTEKGDLSSESTVSRIRTEHFPLTLESARPSHTSQYLCASSHGQNSPLHFGNGTRLTVT.

This clone was detected once. The chain links TRBV11-2 to TRBJ1-3; the D gene is possibly TRBD1 (6 bases). This CDR3 is 15 amino acids long. Trimming removed 5 bases at V and 3 bases at J, with 14 bases between. In germline, CDR1 is SGHAT, CDR2 FQNNGV. This CDR3 reads CASSRGGAGGNTIYF. The CDR3, as DNA: TGTGCCAGCAGCCGGGGGGGGGCCGGTGGAAACACCATATATTTT.

This rearrangement joins TRBV1 to TRBJ2-3; the table's D call of TRBD2 was not tested on the DNA. TRBV1 is a listed pseudogene. The CDR3 contains 19 residues. The CDR3 DNA sequence: TGCACCAGCAGCCCAAAATTGATCCATAGCGGGAGTAGGACAGATACGCAGTATTTT. This codes for CTSSPKLIHSGSRTDTQYF.

The rearrangement joins TRBV2 to TRBJ1-2, with D hard to call. This CDR3 spans 15 amino acids. CDR1 and CDR2 (germline): SNHLY, FYNNEI. Trimming shortened V by 5 bases and J by 0 bases, and 13 bases separated the two germline ends. The CDR3 DNA reads as TGTGCCAGCAGTTCGACACGGGAAGCTAACTATGGCTACACCTTC. This translates into CASSSTREANYGYTF.

This rearrangement joins TRBV6-6 to TRBJ1-5; 7 positions match TRBD1. The CDR3 is 14 amino acids. Germline trimming cut 4 bases from V and 8 bases from J; bases unmatched to any gene: 8. CDR1 is MNHNY and CDR2 is SVGAGI in the germline V gene (reference sequence). The CDR3 DNA sequence: TGTGCCAGCAGTTCTCACCGAACAGGGGAGCCCCAGCATTTT. This gives the protein CASSSHRTGEPQHF.